The 29 T cell receptor beta chains reported below all come from one sample, sequenced in a study of blood T cell repertoires in COVID-19. Profiling relied on immunoSEQ multiplex PCR, and the TCRdb table lists in-frame clones only, not all of them. The sample has over 150,000 clones; over 70% are singletons. Sample: peripheral blood. Every receptor here comes from a man in his 70s with acute or convalescent COVID-19.

This chain joins TRBV6-5 and TRBJ1-6; 7 nucleotides line up with TRBD1. Unmatched junction bases numbered 6, after V lost 2 bases and J lost 5 bases. CDR3 length: 16 residues. Germline-derived CDR1 and CDR2 are MNHEY and SVGAGI. The CDR3 protein is CASSYTGQSNNSPLHF. CDR3 nucleotide sequence: TGTGCCAGCAGTTACACGGGACAGAGTAATAATTCACCCCTCCACTTT.

The V call is TRBV5-1, the J call TRBJ1-4, with D possibly TRBD1 on 5 matching bases. This CDR3 is built from 14 residues. The ends were cut back, 6 bases at V and 5 bases at J, with 14 bases in the middle. Germline V gene sequence: CDR1 SGHRS, CDR2 YFSETQ. The CDR3 is CASTQGAGNEKLFF. For the CDR3, the DNA is TGCGCCAGCACCCAGGGAGCGGGAAATGAAAAACTGTTTTTT.

This sequence joins TRBV24-1 and TRBJ2-1, with 8 bases matching TRBD1. V lost 3 bases to trimming and J lost 5 bases; unmatched junction nucleotides: 5. In germline, CDR1 is KGHDR, CDR2 SFDVKD. The CDR3 contains 15 residues. CDR3: CATSDAQGVDNEQFF. The DNA for the CDR3 is TGTGCCACCAGTGATGCACAGGGGGTGGACAATGAGCAGTTCTTC.

The chain is built from TRBV19 and TRBJ1-2, with a possible D match to TRBD1 (5 bases). Germline loops: CDR1 LNHDA, CDR2 SQIVND (reference sequence). The V end was cut by 5 bases, the J end by 10 bases, with 14 bases between. CDR3 length: 12 amino acids. The CDR3 loop is CASSLETAVYTF. The CDR3 DNA reads TGTGCCAGTAGTCTTGAGACAGCAGTCTACACCTTC.

The J gene is TRBJ2-1, the V gene TRBV10-2; 13 positions agree with TRBD2. This CDR3 contains 15 residues. Germline-derived CDR1 and CDR2 are WSHSY and SAAADI. The V segment lost 6 bases and the J segment 8 bases; nucleotides outside the gene matches: 7. The CDR3 region is CASSDGTSGTDEQFF. DNA of the CDR3: TGCGCCAGCAGCGACGGGACTAGCGGGACAGATGAGCAGTTCTTC.

Remarks on this clone: This sample also contains other DNA sequences that code for the same CDR3. The gene calls are TRBV11-2 and TRBJ2-7; tentatively, D is TRBD2 (5 bases). The germline V and J ends were trimmed by 1 base and 0 bases, with 10 bases remaining between them. Germline assignment: CDR1 SGHAT and CDR2 FQNNGV. The CDR3 loop spans 15 amino acids. Here the CDR3 reads CASSLGSGSSYEQYF. In DNA form, the CDR3 reads TGTGCCAGCAGCTTAGGGTCGGGGAGCTCCTACGAGCAGTACTTC.

The V call is TRBV4-1, the J call TRBJ1-1, with 10 nucleotides matching TRBD1. Germline lookup yields CDR1 MGHRA and CDR2 YSYEKL. This CDR3 contains 15 residues. The J segment lost 0 bases and the V segment lost 6 bases, leaving 4 bases of the junction unmatched. This CDR3 reads CASSGTGAMNTEAFF. DNA for the CDR3: TGCGCCAGCAGTGGGACAGGGGCCATGAACACTGAAGCTTTCTTT.

The chain uses TRBV5-1 and TRBJ2-7; 9 nucleotides line up with TRBD1. Germline V gene sequence: CDR1 SGHRS, CDR2 YFSETQ. V was pared by 4 bases and J by 4 bases, with 12 bases of the junction left unmatched. The CDR3 consists of 16 residues. CDR3 sequence: CASSRGRGQGRYEQYF. The CDR3 nucleotides are TGCGCCAGCAGCAGGGGGAGAGGACAGGGGCGGTACGAGCAGTACTTC.

This clone has just one count. The chain uses TRBV7-9 and TRBJ1-1; 9 nucleotides agree with TRBD1. In germline, CDR1 is SEHNR, CDR2 FQNEAQ (reference sequence). This CDR3 comprises 16 residues. The ends lost 7 bases at V and 4 bases at J; junction bases unmatched: 13. CDR3 in DNA: TGTGCCAGCACCCCTCAAGGTGGGACAGGGACCACTGAAGCTTTCTTT. It translates to CASTPQGGTGTTEAFF.

The chain employs TRBV5-5 and TRBJ2-2; 12 bases are shared with TRBD2. Germline V lookup: CDR1 SGHKS, CDR2 YYEKEE (reference sequence). The CDR3 covers 16 residues. Trimming cost V 5 bases and J 4 bases; bases outside gene matches: 6. The CDR3 reads CASSPRLAGVTGELFF. DNA for the CDR3: TGTGCCAGCAGTCCCCGACTAGCGGGGGTCACCGGGGAGCTGTTTTTT.

The chain uses TRBV4-2 and TRBJ2-3; 11 nucleotides agree with TRBD2. This CDR3 has 18 amino acids. The V and J ends lost 4 bases and 3 bases, in that order; junction bases with no gene match: 12. Looked up from germline, CDR1 is LGHNA and CDR2 is YNFKEQ. This CDR3 is CASSPVVVAGGDTDTQYF. The CDR3 DNA follows: TGTGCCAGCAGCCCGGTGGTGGTAGCGGGGGGGGATACAGATACGCAGTATTTT.

In DNA form, the CDR3 reads TGTGCCAGCAGTCCTTCTAGCGGGAGGGCCTACGAGCAGTACTTC. Its protein product is CASSPSSGRAYEQYF. This sequence joins TRBV28 and TRBJ2-7; 12 bases are a match to TRBD2. The CDR3 extends over 15 amino acids. CDR1 and CDR2 (germline): MDHEN, SYDVKM. The J segment lost 2 bases and the V segment lost 5 bases, leaving 4 bases of the junction unmatched.

V and J are TRBV28 and TRBJ2-7; 7 bases fit TRBD2. The CDR3 runs to 14 residues. Germline loops: CDR1 MDHEN, CDR2 SYDVKM. Trimming cost V 3 bases and J 10 bases; bases outside gene matches: 12. CDR3: CASSLAPGGGSQYF. The CDR3 DNA reads TGTGCCAGCAGTTTGGCCCCCGGCGGGGGATCCCAGTACTTC. Supplemented by reference TRBV28 and TRBJ2-7, the full variable domain reads DVKVTQSSRYLVKRTGEKVFLECVQDMDHENMFWYRQDPGLGLRLIYFSYDVKMKEKGDIPEGYSVSREKKERFSLILESASTNQTSMYLCASSLAPGGGSQYFGPGTRLTVT.

This chain connects TRBV7-3 to TRBJ2-3; TRBD2 aligns across 10 bases. This CDR3 is built from 15 residues. J gave up 2 bases and V 5 bases, and 4 bases lay outside the gene matches. Germline values: CDR1 SGHTA, CDR2 FQGTGA. DNA for the CDR3: TGTGCCAGCAGCCTACTAGCGGGGCACACAGATACGCAGTATTTT. It specifies CASSLLAGHTDTQYF.

V is TRBV19 and J is TRBJ1-3, with D unclear. Germline loops: CDR1 LNHDA, CDR2 SQIVND (reference sequence). Between the trimmed V and J ends, which lost 7 bases and 0 bases, there was a span of 13 bases. This CDR3 is 15 amino acids long. CDR3 DNA sequence: TGTGCCAGTATTCCGACCGCGGGCTCTGGAAACACCATATATTTT. It yields the protein CASIPTAGSGNTIYF.

The rearrangement links TRBV6-5 to TRBJ2-1, with 10 bases identical to TRBD2. The junction had 4 bases not matched to a gene; V was cut back by 4 bases and J by 1 base. The CDR3 has 16 residues. Germline values: CDR1 MNHEY, CDR2 SVGAGI. CDR3 amino acids: CASSSGLAYSYNEQFF. CDR3 DNA sequence: TGTGCCAGCAGTTCGGGACTAGCGTATTCCTACAATGAGCAGTTCTTC.

The chain couples TRBV6-5 to TRBJ2-7; a weak D match, TRBD2 (5 bases). CDR1 MNHEY and CDR2 SVGAGI come from the germline V gene. The CDR3 has 12 residues. Deletions cut 5 bases from V and 6 bases from J, with 11 bases between. The CDR3 DNA reads TGTGCCAGCAGTCGGGCGGGTGCCGAGCAGTACTTC. Its protein is CASSRAGAEQYF.

This chain joins TRBV5-4 and TRBJ2-3; TRBD2 aligns across 11 bases. With V trimmed by 1 base and J by 0 bases, 1 base remained unmatched. CDR1 is SGHNT, CDR2 YYREEE, per germline (reference sequence). This CDR3 comprises 16 residues. The CDR3 DNA sequence: TGTGCCAGCAGCTTGAGACTAGCGGGGAGCACAGATACGCAGTATTTT. Its protein is CASSLRLAGSTDTQYF.

This clone was counted between two and nine times. V gene TRBV5-1 combines with J gene TRBJ2-1; 10 bases are a match to TRBD2. J was trimmed by 5 bases and V by 5 bases; bases with no gene match: 10. The V gene's germline CDR1 is SGHRS and CDR2 YFSETQ. The CDR3 extends over 16 amino acids. The CDR3: CASSRRTSGQNNEQFF. The DNA for the CDR3 is TGCGCCAGCAGTCGTAGGACTAGCGGTCAAAACAATGAGCAGTTCTTC.

This clone was detected only a few times. The rearrangement uses TRBV7-9 and TRBJ1-2; D unresolved. Germline V gene sequence: CDR1 SEHNR, CDR2 FQNEAQ (reference sequence). This CDR3 comprises 12 residues. V was clipped by 1 base and J by 4 bases, with 4 bases between them. CDR3 in amino acids: CASSLDSYGYTF. The CDR3, as DNA: TGTGCCAGCAGCTTAGACAGCTATGGCTACACCTTC.

This clone was found a few times. The J gene is TRBJ1-2, the V gene TRBV7-8, with 7 bases fitting TRBD1. Germline V lookup: CDR1 SGHVS, CDR2 FQNEAQ. With V trimmed by 1 base and J by 6 bases, 8 bases remained unmatched. The CDR3 extends over 15 amino acids. In DNA form, the CDR3 reads TGTGCCAGCAGCTTAGTTAGTTCAGGGGGAGATGGCTACACCTTC. Its translation is CASSLVSSGGDGYTF.

The rearrangement joins TRBV6-4 to TRBJ2-3; D unclear. CDR1 and CDR2 from the germline V gene are MRHNA and SNTAGT. The V end lost 5 bases, the J end lost 1 base, and 13 bases lay between the germline ends. This CDR3 is 15 amino acids long. CDR3 amino acids: CASSHESRCTDTQYF. The CDR3 DNA reads as TGTGCCAGCAGTCATGAATCCCGGTGCACAGATACGCAGTATTTT.

The chain employs TRBV24-1 and TRBJ2-3; D gene ambiguous. V lost 3 bases and J lost 3, with 12 bases in between. This CDR3 has 15 residues. Per germline, CDR1 KGHDR and CDR2 SFDVKD. CDR3 residues: CATSDPASQTDTQYF. As DNA, the CDR3 is TGTGCCACCAGTGATCCTGCTTCTCAGACAGATACGCAGTATTTT.

The chain carries TRBV19 and TRBJ2-3, with D possibly being TRBD1 (5 bases). Germline V gene sequence: CDR1 LNHDA, CDR2 SQIVND (reference sequence). The germline V and J ends were trimmed by 5 bases and 4 bases, with 16 bases remaining between them. The CDR3 is made up of 15 amino acids. For the CDR3, the DNA is TGTGCCAGTAGTGATCCCGGACATGGACCAGATACGCAGTATTTT. The encoded protein is CASSDPGHGPDTQYF.

This clone was counted between two and nine times. The rearrangement joins TRBV30 to TRBJ1-1, with D perhaps TRBD1 (5 bases). V lost 2 bases, J lost 4 bases, and 11 bases lay in between. Germline values: CDR1 GTSNPN, CDR2 SVGIG (reference sequence). The CDR3 is made up of 13 amino acids. The CDR3, as DNA: TGTGCCTGGAGTATTACAGGATTCACTGAAGCTTTCTTT. Protein: CAWSITGFTEAFF.

V usage is TRBV6-6 and J usage is TRBJ2-1, with 10 bases identical to TRBD2. This CDR3 region has 13 residues. The trim removed 5 bases at V and 6 bases at J, leaving 1 base unmatched. Germline CDR1 and CDR2: MNHNY and SVGAGI (reference sequence). This CDR3 reads CASSPSGGNEQFF. The CDR3 DNA sequence: TGTGCCAGCAGTCCTAGCGGGGGCAATGAGCAGTTCTTC.

This clone has a handful of counts. The chain employs TRBV13 and TRBJ2-7; 7 bases map to TRBD1. Germline lookup yields CDR1 PRHDT and CDR2 FYEKMQ (reference sequence). Unmatched junction bases numbered 17, after V lost 1 base and J lost 5 bases. CDR3 size: 18 residues. The CDR3 loop is CASSLELSGTAEVDEQYF. The CDR3 nucleotides read TGTGCCAGCAGCTTAGAACTATCAGGGACAGCCGAGGTAGACGAGCAGTACTTC. The full variable domain, completed using reference TRBV13 and TRBJ2-7, is AAGVIQSPRHLIKEKRETATLKCYPIPRHDTVYWYQQGPGQDPQFLISFYEKMQSDKGSIPDRFSAQQFSDYHSELNMSSLELGDSALYFCASSLELSGTAEVDEQYFGPGTRLTVT.

The V and J genes are TRBV28 and TRBJ2-1, with a tentative D call TRBD1 (6 bases). The germline CDR1 and CDR2 sequences are MDHEN and SYDVKM. This CDR3 has 12 residues. The germline V and J ends were trimmed by 7 bases and 10 bases, with 14 bases remaining between them. CDR3 protein: CASTWGPGEQFF. CDR3 in DNA: TGTGCCAGCACCTGGGGGCCTGGCGAGCAGTTCTTC.

The V call is TRBV19, the J call TRBJ1-4; TRBD1 agrees at 8 bases. The CDR3 length is 14 residues. V was pared by 7 bases and J by 3 bases, with 4 bases of the junction left unmatched. The germline V gene has CDR1 LNHDA and CDR2 SQIVND (reference sequence). CDR3 bases: TGTGCCAGTAAACAGGACAGGGCTAATGAAAAACTGTTTTTT. This gives the protein CASKQDRANEKLFF.